This TCR beta chain was sequenced during a study of blood T cell repertoires in COVID-19. Adults between about 18 and 89 years of age took part from about two dozen US areas. The study assigned cohorts using participant-reported clinical history. Authors' data handling: Reference gene primer amplification in the assay estimated nucleated cell counts. Sequencing used immunoSEQ multiplex PCR; TCRdb keeps in-frame clones, though not all of them. That table is the source of V, J and clone size, and D and trimming were worked out from the DNA. This table has under 300,000 clones, around 92% appearing once. Sequencing was done on a sample of PBMCs or T cells enriched from blood (not recorded which). This receptor was taken from a woman between 55 and 75 years old who had recovered from COVID-19.

In DNA form, the CDR3 reads TGTGCCAGCATCGGGAACTCCTACGAGCAGTACTTC. Residues: CASIGNSYEQYF. V gene TRBV6-5 combines with J gene TRBJ2-7; a possible D gene is TRBD2 (5 bases). The CDR3 contains 12 residues. The V gene's germline CDR1 is MNHEY and CDR2 SVGAGI. Trimming left V 7 bases short and J 0 bases short, with 7 bases between.